Below, one T cell receptor (beta chain) is given with its context. This sample stems from a study of blood T cell repertoires in COVID-19. For the study at large: The origin of the acute and convalescent COVID-19 samples was the United States, Italy and Spain. T cells, B-cell-depleted T cells, or PBMCs provided the cDNA or gDNA that served as material.

Repertoires were generated with immunoSEQ multiplex PCR, while TCRdb's copy carries only in-frame clones and drops some. The table records 120,000 to 150,000 clones, roughly 90% of them present only once. The clonotype originates from a woman between 45 and 60 years old with acute or convalescent COVID-19. Sequenced material: peripheral blood.

The CDR3 reads CSAREASGGYNEQFF. CDR3 sequence (DNA): TGCAGCGCCCGAGAGGCTAGCGGGGGCTACAATGAGCAGTTCTTC. The J gene is TRBJ2-1, the V gene TRBV29-1, with 10 bases identical to TRBD2. The CDR3 has 15 amino acids. Germline CDR1 reads SQVTM; CDR2 reads ANQGSEA. Trimming at V came to 7 bases and at J to 3 bases, leaving 9 bases not matched to a gene.